Listed below are T cell receptor beta chains from one sample, sequenced in a study of blood T cell repertoires in COVID-19. Assay used: immunoSEQ multiplex PCR; TCRdb lists only in-frame clones, some missing. This sample has fewer than 200,000 clones, with 70% to 85% found just once. Material: PBMCs or T cells enriched from blood (not recorded which). These receptors were collected from a man over 45 who had recovered from COVID-19. CDR3s include the opening cysteine and the closing phenylalanine or tryptophan. The D gene is left open where the match is weak. Clone size is given for some rows only: seen once, a few or many times, or a class if the clone is expanded.

V gene	D gene	clone size	J gene	CDR3 length	CDR3 DNA	CDR3 protein
TRBV27	TRBD2	-	TRBJ2-5	13	TGTGCCAGCAAACGGGGGGGCCAAGAGACCCAGTACTTC	CASKRGGQETQYF
TRBV18	-	-	TRBJ2-5	13	TGTGCCAGCTCACCAGGACAATCAGGGACCCAGTACTTC	CASSPGQSGTQYF
TRBV6-4	-	-	TRBJ1-2	15	TGTGCCAGCAGTGACCCTCTGACAGAACACTATGGCTACACCTTC	CASSDPLTEHYGYTF
TRBV5-1	-	-	TRBJ2-7	15	TGCGCCAGCAGCTTGGGGCAGGGAGGCACCTACGAGCAGTACTTC	CASSLGQGGTYEQYF
TRBV5-4	-	-	TRBJ1-1	15	TGTGCCAGCAGCCACGCAGGCAGTTCGTTTGGTGAAGCTTTCTTT	CASSHAGSSFGEAFF
TRBV4-2	-	few	TRBJ1-2	17	TGTGCCAGCAGCCAAGAAGAGTATGAAAATCCCATCTATGGCTACACCTTC	CASSQEEYENPIYGYTF
TRBV28	TRBD1	-	TRBJ1-2	15	TGTGCCAGCAGTTTGGGGACAGGGGGGAACTATGGCTACACCTTC	CASSLGTGGNYGYTF
TRBV5-1	TRBD1	-	TRBJ2-1	14	TGCGCCAGCAGCTTCGGACAGGGCTACAATGAGCAGTTCTTC	CASSFGQGYNEQFF
TRBV27	TRBD2	-	TRBJ2-5	14	TGTGCCAGCAGACGGACTAGCGGGCAAGAGACCCAGTACTTC	CASRRTSGQETQYF
TRBV27	TRBD2	-	TRBJ2-3	14	TGTGCCAGCAGCCTAGCGGGGGCTCGAGATACGCAGTATTTT	CASSLAGARDTQYF
TRBV5-1	TRBD1	-	TRBJ1-6	16	TGCGCCAGCAGCTTGGCGGGACAGGGAAATAATTCACCCCTCCACTTT	CASSLAGQGNNSPLHF
TRBV6-5	-	-	TRBJ1-3	15	TGTGCCAGCAGCCGCACTTCTGTGGTTGGAAACACCATATATTTT	CASSRTSVVGNTIYF
TRBV28	TRBD1	-	TRBJ1-5	15	TGTGCCAGCAGCCGACAGGGGGTTCAGGGTCAGCCCCAGCATTTT	CASSRQGVQGQPQHF
TRBV29-1	-	-	TRBJ2-1	15	TGCAGCGTTGAGCCACCTTCTACTAGAAGCAATGAGCAGTTCTTC	CSVEPPSTRSNEQFF
TRBV14	-	-	TRBJ2-1	13	TGTGCCAGCAGCCAGGGCACCCCGAATGAGCAGTTCTTC	CASSQGTPNEQFF
TRBV12-5	-	-	TRBJ1-3	13	TGTGCTAGTGGTTTGACCCCTCGGGGCACCATATATTTT	CASGLTPRGTIYF
TRBV7-9	-	-	TRBJ1-5	15	TGTGCCAGCAGCCCCGACGGGTCCACCAATCAGCCCCAGCATTTT	CASSPDGSTNQPQHF
TRBV3-1/TRBV3-2	-	-	TRBJ2-2	15	TGTGCCAGCAGCCAAGACGAGGGTATCACCGGGGAGCTGTTTTTT	CASSQDEGITGELFF
TRBV4-1	-	few	TRBJ1-3	16	TGCGCCAGCAGCCATCTAAGCGGGGACTCGGGAAACACCATATATTTT	CASSHLSGDSGNTIYF
TRBV30	-	-	TRBJ1-2	10	TGTGCCTGGAGTACTAGGGTGGTCGCCTTC	CAWSTRVVAF
TRBV19	TRBD1	-	TRBJ2-7	14	TGTGCCAGTACGGCCGGACAGGGCTCCTACGAGCAGTACTTC	CASTAGQGSYEQYF
TRBV4-2	-	-	TRBJ2-3	13	TGTGCCAGCAGCCAAGATCGCGGGGTGAGGCAGTATTTT	CASSQDRGVRQYF
TRBV24-1	-	-	TRBJ1-5	18	TGTGCCACCAGAGACCGTTCGGGGGTCTTAACTAGCAATCAGCCCCAGCATTTT	CATRDRSGVLTSNQPQHF
TRBV6-5	TRBD2	once	TRBJ2-2	16	TGTGCCAGCAGTTACCCGGGGGGACGAATCACCGGGGAGCTGTTTTTT	CASSYPGGRITGELFF
TRBV4-2	-	once	TRBJ2-1	15	TGTGCCAGCAGCCAAGAGGGGGCAGCCTACAATGAGCAGTTCTTC	CASSQEGAAYNEQFF
TRBV9	-	-	TRBJ1-4	15	TGTGCCAGCAGCGTTACGACAGGAGCTAATGAAAAACTGTTTTTT	CASSVTTGANEKLFF
TRBV7-3	TRBD2	-	TRBJ2-6	17	TGTGCCAGCAGCTCAGGCGGGGGGGCCGCTGGGGCCAACGTCCTGACTTTC	CASSSGGGAAGANVLTF
TRBV15	TRBD1	-	TRBJ2-7	17	TGTGCCACCAGCAGAGAGGTGGCCGGGACAGGTAGCTACGAGCAGTACTTC	CATSREVAGTGSYEQYF
TRBV5-8	TRBD1	once	TRBJ2-5	15	TGTGCCAGCAGCCCCGGGACAGGGAGAGAGGAGACCCAGTACTTC	CASSPGTGREETQYF
TRBV3-1/TRBV3-2	TRBD2	-	TRBJ2-3	16	TGTGCCAGCAGCCTTCAGCGGGGGCGCTACACAGATACGCAGTATTTT	CASSLQRGRYTDTQYF
TRBV7-3	-	-	TRBJ1-1	13	TGTGCCAGCAGCACCCGAGGGAACACTGAAGCTTTCTTT	CASSTRGNTEAFF
TRBV9	-	-	TRBJ2-6	15	TGTGCCAGCAGCGCACAGAGCTCTGGGGCCAACGTCCTGACTTTC	CASSAQSSGANVLTF
TRBV6-2/TRBV6-3	-	-	TRBJ1-5	14	TGTGCCAGCAGTTACGGGGGCAGACATCAGCCCCAGCATTTT	CASSYGGRHQPQHF
TRBV15	TRBD1	-	TRBJ2-1	19	TGTGCCACCAGCAGAGATCTCCTAGGGCCAAGGGGGCGCGGGAATGAGCAGTTCTTC	CATSRDLLGPRGRGNEQFF
TRBV11-2	TRBD1	-	TRBJ1-6	14	TGTGCCAGCAGCACGGGACAGCCTAATTCACCCCTCCACTTT	CASSTGQPNSPLHF
TRBV4-3	TRBD1	-	TRBJ1-1	14	TGCGCCAGCAGCCAAGGGACAGGGTGGACTGAAGCTTTCTTT	CASSQGTGWTEAFF
TRBV7-9	-	-	TRBJ2-6	15	TGTGCCAGCAGCTTAAGTAGCTCTGGGGCCAACGTCCTGACTTTC	CASSLSSSGANVLTF
TRBV6-1	-	-	TRBJ1-1	13	TGTGCCAGCAGTGAAGCCGGACAGACGAAGGCTTTCTTT	CASSEAGQTKAFF
TRBV28	TRBD1	-	TRBJ1-1	14	TGTGCCAGCGTTCCCGGGACAGGGAAATCTGAAGCTTTCTTT	CASVPGTGKSEAFF
TRBV7-8	TRBD2	-	TRBJ2-3	16	TGTGCCAGCGGAGCCATGGGAGGGGCTTACTCAGATACGCAGTATTTT	CASGAMGGAYSDTQYF